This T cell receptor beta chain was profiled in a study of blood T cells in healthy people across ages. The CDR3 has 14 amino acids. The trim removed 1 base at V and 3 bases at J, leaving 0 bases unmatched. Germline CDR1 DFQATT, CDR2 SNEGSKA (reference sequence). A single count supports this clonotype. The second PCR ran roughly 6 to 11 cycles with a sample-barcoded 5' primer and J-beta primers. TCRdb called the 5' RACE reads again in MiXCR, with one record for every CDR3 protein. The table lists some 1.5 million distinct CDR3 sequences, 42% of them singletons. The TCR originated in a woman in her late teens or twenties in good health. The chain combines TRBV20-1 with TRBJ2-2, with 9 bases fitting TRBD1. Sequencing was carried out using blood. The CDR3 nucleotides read TGCAGTGCTAGAGGGACAGGGGACACCGGGGAGCTGTTTTTT. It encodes CSARGTGDTGELFF.